This T cell receptor beta chain was sequenced during a study of lung T cells in sarcoidosis with Löfgren's syndrome. Overall study findings and caveats: Löfgren's syndrome patients reportedly showed greatest TRAV12-1 and TRBV2 expansion versus controls. Shared TRAV12-1 and TRBV2 CDR3 motifs were reported across several patients. In alpha-beta pairs, TRAV12-1 favored TRBV2, and their CDR3s were homologous.

The CDR3 totals 15 residues. Germline V gene data show CDR1 as DFQATT and CDR2 as SNEGSKA (reference sequence). Trimming cost V 0 bases and J 5 bases; bases outside gene matches: 7. This clonotype was seen repeatedly, ten times or more. The target antigen is unknown. TCRdb independently ran MiXCR on the reads; one entry per CDR3 protein. The sample has 60,000 or so distinct CDR3 sequences, 21% seen once. The clonotype originates from a human donor with sarcoidosis (Löfgren's syndrome or another form), or a control subject (not recorded which). Specimen: CD4+ T cells from PBMCs. This chain uses TRBV20-1 with TRBJ2-3, with TRBD1 identical over 8 bases. The CDR3, as DNA: TGCAGTGCTAGAGATGGAAGACAGGGGAGAGATACGCAGTATTTT. Its protein product is CSARDGRQGRDTQYF.